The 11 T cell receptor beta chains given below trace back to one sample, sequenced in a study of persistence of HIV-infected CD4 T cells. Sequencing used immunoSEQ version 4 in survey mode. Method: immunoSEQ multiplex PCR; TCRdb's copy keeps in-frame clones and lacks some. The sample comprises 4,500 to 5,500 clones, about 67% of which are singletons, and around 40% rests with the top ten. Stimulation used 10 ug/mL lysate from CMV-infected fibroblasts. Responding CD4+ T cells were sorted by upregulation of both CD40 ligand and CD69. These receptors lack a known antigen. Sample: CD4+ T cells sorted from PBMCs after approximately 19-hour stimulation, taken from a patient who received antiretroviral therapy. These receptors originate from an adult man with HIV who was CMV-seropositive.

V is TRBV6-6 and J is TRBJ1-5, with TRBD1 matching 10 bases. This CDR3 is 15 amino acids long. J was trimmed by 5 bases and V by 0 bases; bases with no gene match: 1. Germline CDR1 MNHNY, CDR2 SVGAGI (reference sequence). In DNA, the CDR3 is TGTGCCAGCAGTTACTCGGGACAGGGGTATCAGCCCCAGCATTTT. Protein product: CASSYSGQGYQPQHF.

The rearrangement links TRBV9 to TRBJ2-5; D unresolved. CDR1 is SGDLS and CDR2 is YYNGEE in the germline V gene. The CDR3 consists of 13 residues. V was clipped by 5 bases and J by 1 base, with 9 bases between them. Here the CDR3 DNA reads TGTGCCAGCAGTCAAGGGTCCCAAGAGACCCAGTACTTC. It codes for CASSQGSQETQYF.

CDR3 coding DNA: TGTGCCAGCAGTTACTCCTCCGGGCCCACCGGGGAGCTGTTTTTT. It encodes CASSYSSGPTGELFF. The V gene is TRBV28, the J gene TRBJ2-2; D is unresolved. The ends were cut back, 4 bases at V and 4 bases at J, with 13 bases in the middle. This CDR3 spans 15 amino acids. Germline lookup yields CDR1 MDHEN and CDR2 SYDVKM.

The CDR3 DNA follows: TGTGCCAGCAGCCGGGGGGAGGGGAATGGCTACACCTTC. It is translated as CASSRGEGNGYTF. V usage is TRBV3-1 (or the pseudogene TRBV3-2) and J usage is TRBJ1-2; TRBD1 might be the D (5 bases). The CDR3 contains 13 residues. V was pared by 4 bases and J by 6 bases, with 12 bases between. Germline V lookup: CDR1 LGHDT, CDR2 YNNKEL (reference sequence).

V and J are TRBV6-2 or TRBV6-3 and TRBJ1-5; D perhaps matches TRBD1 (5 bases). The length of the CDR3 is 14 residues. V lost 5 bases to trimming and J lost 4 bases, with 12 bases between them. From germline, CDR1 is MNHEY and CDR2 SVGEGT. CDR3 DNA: TGTGCCAGCAGTCGGGACCGACTGAATCAGCCCCAGCATTTT. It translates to CASSRDRLNQPQHF.

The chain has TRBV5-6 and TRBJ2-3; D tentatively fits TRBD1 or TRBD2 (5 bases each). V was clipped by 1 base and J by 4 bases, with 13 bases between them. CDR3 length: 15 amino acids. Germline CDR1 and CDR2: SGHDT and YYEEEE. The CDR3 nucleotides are TGTGCCAGCAGCTTGTGGGGGTCTGGGGCAGATACGCAGTATTTT. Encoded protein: CASSLWGSGADTQYF. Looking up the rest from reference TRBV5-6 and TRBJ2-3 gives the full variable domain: DAGVTQSPTHLIKTRGQQVTLRCSPKSGHDTVSWYQQALGQGPQFIFQYYEEEERQRGNFPDRFSGHQFPNYSSELNVNALLLGDSALYLCASSLWGSGADTQYFGPGTRLTVL.

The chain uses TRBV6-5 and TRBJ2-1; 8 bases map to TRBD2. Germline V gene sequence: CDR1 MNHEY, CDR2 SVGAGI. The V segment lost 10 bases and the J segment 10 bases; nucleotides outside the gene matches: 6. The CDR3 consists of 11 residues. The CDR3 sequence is CATNRLAEQFF. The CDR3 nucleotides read TGTGCCACCAACCGACTAGCGGAGCAGTTCTTC.

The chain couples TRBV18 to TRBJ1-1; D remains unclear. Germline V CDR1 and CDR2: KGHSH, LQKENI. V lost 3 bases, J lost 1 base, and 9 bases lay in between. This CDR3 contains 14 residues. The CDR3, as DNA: TGTGCCAGCTCACCCGTCGGAAGGAACACTGAAGCTTTCTTT. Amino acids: CASSPVGRNTEAFF. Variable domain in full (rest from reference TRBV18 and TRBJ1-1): NAGVMQNPRHLVRRRGQEARLRCSPMKGHSHVYWYRQLPEEGLKFMVYLQKENIIDESGMPKERFSAEFPKEGPSILRIQQVVRGDSAAYFCASSPVGRNTEAFFGQGTRLTVV.

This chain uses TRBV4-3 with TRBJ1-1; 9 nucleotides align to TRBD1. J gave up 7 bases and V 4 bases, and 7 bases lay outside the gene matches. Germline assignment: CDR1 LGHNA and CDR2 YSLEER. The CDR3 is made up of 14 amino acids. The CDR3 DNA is TGCGCCAGCAGCCGGAAACAGGGGGCGCTTGAAGCTTTCTTT. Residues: CASSRKQGALEAFF.

The CDR3 loop reads CASSGGSSGNTIYF. The CDR3 DNA reads TGCGCCAGCAGCGGGGGGTCTTCTGGAAACACCATATATTTT. This rearrangement joins TRBV5-1 to TRBJ1-3, with D tentatively TRBD1 (5 bases). Germline V gene sequence: CDR1 SGHRS, CDR2 YFSETQ. The V end was cut by 4 bases, the J end by 1 base, with 9 bases between. The CDR3 is 14 residues long.

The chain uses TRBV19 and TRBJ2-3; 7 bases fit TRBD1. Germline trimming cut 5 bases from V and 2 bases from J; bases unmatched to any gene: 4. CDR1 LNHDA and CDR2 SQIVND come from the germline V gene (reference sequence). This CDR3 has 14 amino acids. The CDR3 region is CASSSRGTTDTQYF. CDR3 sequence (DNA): TGTGCCAGTAGTTCCAGGGGGACCACAGATACGCAGTATTTT.